The sequence of this T cell receptor (beta chain) was determined in a study of T cells in Graves' hyperthyroidism and ophthalmopathy. The overall study: At the time of initial diagnosis and before any treatment, peripheral blood was collected.

This clonotype has a count of ten or more. TCR beta CDR3 regions were amplified from RNA. The HTBI primer set drove a first-round RT-PCR of the TCR CDR3. A single record per CDR3 protein comes from TCRdb applying MiXCR to the multiplex PCR reads. The table has under 400,000 distinct CDR3 sequences, about 15% seen once. V lost 7 bases to trimming and J lost 7 bases, with 18 bases between them. The V gene's germline CDR1 is MNHEY and CDR2 SMNVEV (reference sequence). This CDR3 comprises 14 residues. No progression to ophthalmopathy during 18 months of follow-up defined stable disease. Together with thyroid ultrasound, orbital computed tomography, serum thyroxine and TRAb, clinical symptoms were used for diagnoses.

This clonotype originated in an older woman with Graves' hyperthyroidism. The chain uses TRBV27 and TRBJ2-3; perhaps TRBD2 as D (5 bases). Sequencing used blood. The CDR3 nucleotides read TGTGCCAGCACCGAGGCTACCCTCGGGAATACGCAGTATTTT. Translated, it gives CASTEATLGNTQYF.